This T cell receptor beta chain was found in a study of T cell responses to AZD1222 COVID-19 vaccine. Study-level findings and limits: Spike-wide coverage was observed for vaccine-associated CD4 TCRs, with dominant responses at 160-218 and 743-854.

As for this clone: Its target is unknown.

Assay used: immunoSEQ multiplex PCR; TCRdb lists only in-frame clones, some missing. The repertoire has 100,000 to 130,000 clones, just over 85% of them found once; the top ten carry less than 3.5%. V trimming: 4 bases; J trimming: 4 bases; junction bases outside the gene matches: 10. The CDR3 is 15 amino acids. Germline V gives CDR1 SGHRS, CDR2 YFSETQ. The receptor's source is an adult in good health. The rearrangement joins TRBV5-1 to TRBJ1-2, with 7 bases that match TRBD1. The input for sequencing was peripheral blood, taken on day 0 of AZD1222 vaccination. CDR3 bases: TGCGCCAGCAGCCCACGGGACAGCGGGGCCTATGGCTACACCTTC. Translated, it gives CASSPRDSGAYGYTF.